This is a list of T cell receptor beta chains from one sample in a study of CD8 T cells in Susac syndrome. MiXCR was run by TCRdb on the immunoSEQ multiplex PCR reads, yielding one entry per CDR3 protein. The profile shows 170,000 or so distinct CDR3 sequences, 85% to 95% of them singletons. Sequenced input: CD8+ T cells from PBMCs. The origin of the receptors is a human donor with multiple sclerosis. Both conserved end residues are part of each CDR3. Fields, in order: CDR3 protein, CDR3 DNA, J gene, clone size, D gene, V gene. D genes are given only for firm matches. A row's size may be missing; if present it is once, few, many or a size class.

cdr3_aa: CASSVVQGAYNEQFF
cdr3_nt: TGTGCCAGCAGCGTAGTACAGGGCGCCTACAATGAGCAGTTCTTC
j_call: TRBJ2-1
clone_size: few
d_call: -
v_call: TRBV9

cdr3_aa: CASSPLADYYEQYF
cdr3_nt: TGTGCCAGCAGCCCACTAGCAGATTACTACGAGCAGTACTTC
j_call: TRBJ2-7
clone_size: -
d_call: -
v_call: TRBV28

cdr3_aa: CASSLQTLRDSYQETQYF
cdr3_nt: TGCGCCAGCAGCTTGCAGACCCTGAGGGACTCGTACCAAGAGACCCAGTACTTC
j_call: TRBJ2-5
clone_size: -
d_call: -
v_call: TRBV5-1

cdr3_aa: CATSRDLELESYNEQFF
cdr3_nt: TGTGCCACCAGCAGAGATTTAGAACTCGAATCCTACAATGAGCAGTTCTTC
j_call: TRBJ2-1
clone_size: -
d_call: -
v_call: TRBV15

cdr3_aa: CASSGLGYEQYF
cdr3_nt: TGTGCCAGCAGTGGACTAGGCTACGAGCAGTACTTC
j_call: TRBJ2-7
clone_size: -
d_call: TRBD2
v_call: TRBV6-6

cdr3_aa: CALESIRSLGANVLTF
cdr3_nt: TGTGCCTTAGAGAGTATCCGATCCCTTGGAGCCAACGTCCTGACTTTC
j_call: TRBJ2-6
clone_size: -
d_call: -
v_call: TRBV7-9

cdr3_aa: CASKGGSYEQYF
cdr3_nt: TGTGCCAGCAAAGGGGGATCCTACGAGCAGTACTTC
j_call: TRBJ2-7
clone_size: -
d_call: -
v_call: TRBV28

cdr3_aa: CASSPDVGPEAFF
cdr3_nt: TGTGCCAGCAGCCCCGATGTAGGGCCTGAAGCTTTCTTT
j_call: TRBJ1-1
clone_size: -
d_call: -
v_call: TRBV13

cdr3_aa: CSVAGGGASNQPQHF
cdr3_nt: TGCAGCGTTGCCGGAGGTGGGGCGTCTAACCAGCCCCAGCATTTT
j_call: TRBJ1-5
clone_size: once
d_call: -
v_call: TRBV29-1

cdr3_aa: CASSSSGEVPGELFF
cdr3_nt: TGTGCCAGCAGCTCTTCCGGGGAGGTTCCCGGGGAGCTGTTTTTT
j_call: TRBJ2-2
clone_size: -
d_call: -
v_call: TRBV4-2

cdr3_aa: CASSDPEAQYF
cdr3_nt: TGTGCCAGCAGCGATCCGGAGGCCCAGTACTTC
j_call: TRBJ2-5
clone_size: -
d_call: -
v_call: TRBV7-8

cdr3_aa: CASRAGPRYYGYTF
cdr3_nt: TGTGCCAGCAGAGCCGGGCCTCGATATTATGGCTACACCTTC
j_call: TRBJ1-2
clone_size: -
d_call: -
v_call: TRBV2

cdr3_aa: CSASNEKLFF
cdr3_nt: TGCAGTGCTAGCAATGAAAAACTGTTTTTT
j_call: TRBJ1-4
clone_size: once
d_call: -
v_call: TRBV20-1

cdr3_aa: CSVDQSEAFF
cdr3_nt: TGCAGCGTTGATCAGAGTGAAGCTTTCTTT
j_call: TRBJ1-1
clone_size: -
d_call: -
v_call: TRBV29-1

cdr3_aa: CSVVSQGAYEQYF
cdr3_nt: TGCAGCGTTGTTTCTCAGGGAGCCTACGAGCAGTACTTC
j_call: TRBJ2-7
clone_size: -
d_call: -
v_call: TRBV29-1

cdr3_aa: CASSPQESWSSEQYF
cdr3_nt: TGTGCCAGCAGCCCCCAGGAATCATGGTCCTCCGAGCAGTACTTC
j_call: TRBJ2-7
clone_size: -
d_call: -
v_call: TRBV3-1

cdr3_aa: CASSVGGEFYYGYTF
cdr3_nt: TGTGCCAGCAGCGTAGGAGGGGAATTTTACTATGGCTACACCTTC
j_call: TRBJ1-2
clone_size: -
d_call: -
v_call: TRBV9

cdr3_aa: CASSAFGGYEQYF
cdr3_nt: TGTGCCAGCAGTGCCTTCGGGGGTTACGAGCAGTACTTC
j_call: TRBJ2-7
clone_size: -
d_call: -
v_call: TRBV2

cdr3_aa: CASSAPLAGVGETQYF
cdr3_nt: TGTGCCAGCAGCGCCCCTTTGGCGGGAGTTGGAGAGACCCAGTACTTC
j_call: TRBJ2-5
clone_size: -
d_call: TRBD2
v_call: TRBV12-3/TRBV12-4

cdr3_aa: CASSLYGDHIKYTEAFF
cdr3_nt: TGTGCCAGCAGCTTGTACGGGGATCACATTAAGTACACTGAAGCTTTCTTT
j_call: TRBJ1-1
clone_size: -
d_call: -
v_call: TRBV5-4

cdr3_aa: CSTSEREGQGTDTQYF
cdr3_nt: TGCAGTACATCGGAGCGGGAGGGTCAGGGCACAGATACGCAGTATTTT
j_call: TRBJ2-3
clone_size: -
d_call: TRBD2
v_call: TRBV20-1

cdr3_aa: CASSWSGGEIVDGYTF
cdr3_nt: TGTGCCAGCAGTTGGTCAGGGGGCGAGATAGTTGATGGCTACACCTTC
j_call: TRBJ1-2
clone_size: -
d_call: TRBD1
v_call: TRBV12-3/TRBV12-4

cdr3_aa: CASRISSGRYEQYF
cdr3_nt: TGTGCCAGCAGAATCTCTAGCGGGAGATACGAGCAGTACTTC
j_call: TRBJ2-7
clone_size: -
d_call: TRBD2
v_call: TRBV27

cdr3_aa: CASGGGETQYF
cdr3_nt: TGTGCCAGTGGAGGGGGGGAGACCCAGTACTTC
j_call: TRBJ2-5
clone_size: few
d_call: -
v_call: TRBV6-5

cdr3_aa: CSARGVLDLSYEQYF
cdr3_nt: TGCAGTGCTAGGGGGGTACTCGACCTCTCCTACGAGCAGTACTTC
j_call: TRBJ2-7
clone_size: -
d_call: -
v_call: TRBV20-1

cdr3_aa: CAWTAGNEQFF
cdr3_nt: TGTGCCTGGACGGCGGGAAATGAGCAGTTCTTC
j_call: TRBJ2-1
clone_size: -
d_call: -
v_call: TRBV30

cdr3_aa: CAISDDTSSYEQYF
cdr3_nt: TGTGCCATCAGTGATGACACGAGCTCCTACGAGCAGTACTTC
j_call: TRBJ2-7
clone_size: -
d_call: -
v_call: TRBV10-3

cdr3_aa: CASGLSAHQETQYF
cdr3_nt: TGTGCTAGTGGTTTGAGTGCCCACCAAGAGACCCAGTACTTC
j_call: TRBJ2-5
clone_size: -
d_call: -
v_call: TRBV12-5

cdr3_aa: CASSLGIQPQHF
cdr3_nt: TGTGCCAGCAGCTTAGGTATTCAGCCCCAGCATTTT
j_call: TRBJ1-5
clone_size: -
d_call: -
v_call: TRBV7-9

cdr3_aa: CASSPRWGQGYNEQFF
cdr3_nt: TGTGCCAGCAGCCCTAGGTGGGGGCAGGGGTACAATGAGCAGTTCTTC
j_call: TRBJ2-1
clone_size: -
d_call: -
v_call: TRBV7-3

cdr3_aa: CASSPGPRTEAFF
cdr3_nt: TGTGCCAGCAGCCCGGGACCGCGCACTGAAGCTTTCTTT
j_call: TRBJ1-1
clone_size: few
d_call: -
v_call: TRBV5-4

cdr3_aa: CASSQEGVLSNQPQHF
cdr3_nt: TGTGCCAGCAGCCAAGAAGGGGTATTAAGCAATCAGCCCCAGCATTTT
j_call: TRBJ1-5
clone_size: -
d_call: -
v_call: TRBV4-2

cdr3_aa: CASSWGHYEQYF
cdr3_nt: TGTGCCAGCAGCTGGGGGCACTACGAGCAGTACTTC
j_call: TRBJ2-7
clone_size: -
d_call: -
v_call: TRBV7-2

cdr3_aa: CACSESYTHEQYF
cdr3_nt: TGCGCCTGTTCCGAGAGTTATACCCACGAGCAGTACTTC
j_call: TRBJ2-7
clone_size: -
d_call: -
v_call: TRBV6-2/TRBV6-3

cdr3_aa: CTSSGDLTKHSDTQYF
cdr3_nt: TGCACCAGCAGCGGGGACCTAACAAAGCACTCAGATACGCAGTATTTT
j_call: TRBJ2-3
clone_size: -
d_call: -
v_call: TRBV1

cdr3_aa: CATSDVTSGRDNEQFF
cdr3_nt: TGTGCCACCAGTGATGTGACTAGCGGGAGAGACAATGAGCAGTTCTTC
j_call: TRBJ2-1
clone_size: -
d_call: TRBD2
v_call: TRBV24-1

cdr3_aa: CASSEGTVYEQYF
cdr3_nt: TGTGCCAGCAGCGAGGGGACAGTCTACGAGCAGTACTTC
j_call: TRBJ2-7
clone_size: -
d_call: TRBD1
v_call: TRBV11-2

cdr3_aa: CASNQRRGGEQFF
cdr3_nt: TGTGCCAGCAATCAACGGCGGGGTGGTGAGCAGTTCTTC
j_call: TRBJ2-1
clone_size: -
d_call: -
v_call: TRBV6-5

cdr3_aa: CASSLVMDPADYGYTF
cdr3_nt: TGTGCCAGCAGCTTAGTTATGGACCCCGCGGACTATGGCTACACCTTC
j_call: TRBJ1-2
clone_size: -
d_call: -
v_call: TRBV7-8

cdr3_aa: CSARSRDRGIYEQYF
cdr3_nt: TGCAGTGCTAGGAGCCGGGACAGAGGAATCTACGAGCAGTACTTC
j_call: TRBJ2-7
clone_size: -
d_call: TRBD1
v_call: TRBV20-1

cdr3_aa: CASREGGPYNEQFF
cdr3_nt: TGTGCCAGCAGGGAGGGGGGGCCCTACAATGAGCAGTTCTTC
j_call: TRBJ2-1
clone_size: -
d_call: -
v_call: TRBV12-3/TRBV12-4

cdr3_aa: CATLRGPTSPKGEQYF
cdr3_nt: TGTGCCACCCTTAGGGGACCCACATCGCCGAAGGGAGAGCAGTACTTC
j_call: TRBJ2-7
clone_size: -
d_call: -
v_call: TRBV7-6

cdr3_aa: CSVVVGNTGELFF
cdr3_nt: TGCAGCGTTGTGGTCGGGAACACCGGGGAGCTGTTTTTT
j_call: TRBJ2-2
clone_size: -
d_call: -
v_call: TRBV29-1

cdr3_aa: CASSLTIMNTEAFF
cdr3_nt: TGTGCCAGCAGCTTGACGATCATGAACACTGAAGCTTTCTTT
j_call: TRBJ1-1
clone_size: -
d_call: -
v_call: TRBV5-6

cdr3_aa: CSAWTSGGVGETQYF
cdr3_nt: TGCAGTGCTTGGACTAGCGGGGGTGTTGGAGAGACCCAGTACTTC
j_call: TRBJ2-5
clone_size: once
d_call: TRBD2
v_call: TRBV20-1

cdr3_aa: CASSPPGTGSYGYTF
cdr3_nt: TGTGCCAGCTCACCGCCCGGGACAGGGAGCTATGGCTACACCTTC
j_call: TRBJ1-2
clone_size: -
d_call: TRBD1
v_call: TRBV18

cdr3_aa: CASRDNQETQYF
cdr3_nt: TGTGCCAGCCGGGACAACCAAGAGACCCAGTACTTC
j_call: TRBJ2-5
clone_size: once
d_call: -
v_call: TRBV19

cdr3_aa: CASSPPGRPQETQYF
cdr3_nt: TGTGCCAGCAGTCCGCCGGGGAGGCCCCAAGAGACCCAGTACTTC
j_call: TRBJ2-5
clone_size: -
d_call: -
v_call: TRBV28

cdr3_aa: CASMNRAYEQYF
cdr3_nt: TGTGCCAGCATGAACAGAGCCTACGAGCAGTACTTC
j_call: TRBJ2-7
clone_size: -
d_call: -
v_call: TRBV27

cdr3_aa: CASTPSGSYEQYF
cdr3_nt: TGTGCCAGCACTCCCAGCGGTTCCTACGAGCAGTACTTC
j_call: TRBJ2-7
clone_size: -
d_call: -
v_call: TRBV6-5

cdr3_aa: CASSLVQALFGYGYTF
cdr3_nt: TGTGCCAGCAGCTTGGTTCAGGCCCTCTTCGGCTATGGCTACACCTTC
j_call: TRBJ1-2
clone_size: -
d_call: -
v_call: TRBV5-6

cdr3_aa: CASSQRFRGSMDEQYF
cdr3_nt: TGTGCCAGCAGCCAGCGCTTCAGGGGGTCTATGGACGAGCAGTACTTC
j_call: TRBJ2-7
clone_size: -
d_call: TRBD1
v_call: TRBV3-1

cdr3_aa: CASSQVGRSYNEQFF
cdr3_nt: TGCGCCAGCAGCCAAGTTGGTCGGTCCTACAATGAGCAGTTCTTC
j_call: TRBJ2-1
clone_size: -
d_call: -
v_call: TRBV4-1

cdr3_aa: CATRDGGTGASPLHF
cdr3_nt: TGTGCCACCAGAGATGGCGGGACAGGGGCTTCACCCCTCCACTTT
j_call: TRBJ1-6
clone_size: -
d_call: TRBD1
v_call: TRBV19

cdr3_aa: CSVEAGDEQFF
cdr3_nt: TGCAGCGTTGAAGCGGGGGACGAGCAGTTCTTC
j_call: TRBJ2-1
clone_size: once
d_call: -
v_call: TRBV29-1

cdr3_aa: CASSVGGGSYNEQFF
cdr3_nt: TGTGCCAGCAGTGTGGGAGGGGGATCCTACAATGAGCAGTTCTTC
j_call: TRBJ2-1
clone_size: few
d_call: -
v_call: TRBV6-1

cdr3_aa: CASSSTLYEQYF
cdr3_nt: TGTGCCAGCAGTTCGACACTGTACGAGCAGTACTTC
j_call: TRBJ2-7
clone_size: -
d_call: -
v_call: TRBV27

cdr3_aa: CASSLEEGVQETQYF
cdr3_nt: TGCGCCAGCAGCTTGGAGGAGGGGGTCCAAGAGACCCAGTACTTC
j_call: TRBJ2-5
clone_size: -
d_call: -
v_call: TRBV5-1

cdr3_aa: CASSFQRPSVDEQFF
cdr3_nt: TGTGCCAGCAGTTTTCAGCGTCCTAGTGTCGATGAGCAGTTCTTC
j_call: TRBJ2-1
clone_size: -
d_call: -
v_call: TRBV28